This T cell receptor beta chain derives from a study of CD4 T cells in relation to SARS-CoV-2 and coronaviruses. Whole-study results and caveats: Memory recall responses, not primary responses primed in culture, are what the assay detects. No donor gave both pre-pandemic and post-infection samples.

Turning to this clone: The antigen is unknown.

Naive and memory CD4+ T cells were cultured with CEF, then survey-sequenced. Profiling relied on immunoSEQ multiplex PCR, and the TCRdb table lists in-frame clones only, not all of them. This sample yields about 47,000 clones, of which more than 65% are seen a single time; 1.1% to 1.5% belongs to the top ten. V gave up 10 bases and J gave up 0 bases, with 9 bases separating them. The V gene's germline CDR1 is LNHDA and CDR2 SQIVND (reference sequence). CDR3 size: 13 residues. The sequenced sample consisted of naive CD4+ T cells from PBMCs, cultured in vitro. Indicated subset: naive CD4+ T cells isolated by negative enrichment. This clonotype originated in an adult with COVID-19. The V call is TRBV19, the J call TRBJ2-2; D gene uncertain. Here the CDR3 DNA reads TGTGCCATGGTAAACTCGAACACCGGGGAGCTGTTTTTT. It specifies CAMVNSNTGELFF.